Below are 11 T cell receptor beta chains sequenced from a single sample in a study of T cell changes during pregnancy in multiple sclerosis (dated by TCRdb to between 2018 and 2021). Library preparation was by the immunoSEQ multiplex PCR assay. Not all clones reach the TCRdb copy of this immuneACCESS table, which keeps in-frame sequences only. Checked studies attribute under half of the gap to unresolved V genes and leave the rest unexplained. Here the sample has about 29,000 clones; approximately 94% occur a single time. Together, the top ten hold roughly 5.7% of the sample. The source material was CD8+ T cells from peripheral blood mononuclear cells, sampled before pregnancy. The receptors stem from a female donor with multiple sclerosis, enrolled in a pregnancy study.

The V gene is TRBV7-9, the J gene TRBJ1-2, with a possible D match to TRBD1 (5 bases). Germline lookup yields CDR1 SEHNR and CDR2 FQNEAQ (reference sequence). V gave up 1 base and J gave up 4 bases, with 16 bases separating them. The CDR3 runs 16 residues. The CDR3 loop reads CASSLEAGGDRYGYTF. The CDR3 DNA follows: TGTGCCAGCAGCTTAGAGGCCGGGGGGGATCGCTATGGCTACACCTTC.

This clone was picked up one time. The chain combines TRBV2 with TRBJ2-5, with D possibly TRBD2 on 5 matching bases. Germline V gene data show CDR1 as SNHLY and CDR2 as FYNNEI. The CDR3 extends over 13 amino acids. V lost 4 bases and J lost 2, with 8 bases in between. The chain's CDR3 is CASSGGAQETQYF. CDR3 bases: TGTGCCAGCAGTGGGGGAGCACAAGAGACCCAGTACTTC.

The rearrangement uses TRBV29-1 and TRBJ1-5, with D possibly being TRBD1 (5 bases). The V and J ends lost 5 bases and 2 bases respectively, with 10 bases between them. The CDR3 spans 13 residues. Germline-derived CDR1 and CDR2 are SQVTM and ANQGSEA. CDR3 protein: CSVTPGGNQPQHF. The DNA of the CDR3 is TGCAGCGTTACCCCGGGGGGCAATCAGCCCCAGCATTTT.

This chain uses TRBV2 with TRBJ2-1, with D perhaps TRBD2 (6 bases). V was clipped by 2 bases and J by 0 bases, with 11 bases between them. Germline V lookup: CDR1 SNHLY, CDR2 FYNNEI. The CDR3 loop spans 16 amino acids. The CDR3 sequence is CASSEFSGGSYNEQFF. The CDR3 DNA follows: TGTGCCAGCAGTGAATTCTCCGGGGGCTCCTACAATGAGCAGTTCTTC.

The chain recombines TRBV7-9 with TRBJ2-7, with 7 bases aligning to TRBD2. This CDR3 contains 18 residues. CDR1 is SEHNR and CDR2 is FQNEAQ in the germline V gene (reference sequence). Trimming cost V 1 base and J 0 bases; bases outside gene matches: 12. The chain's CDR3 is CASSLGGLPSESSYEQYF. DNA of the CDR3: TGTGCCAGCAGCTTAGGGGGACTACCGAGTGAAAGCTCCTACGAGCAGTACTTC.

This clone was detected only once. The CDR3 DNA reads as TGTGCCAGCAGGGCAGGGACTAGTCCCGACTACGAGCAGTACTTC. Translated: CASRAGTSPDYEQYF. The chain joins TRBV6-5 to TRBJ2-7; 8 bases are a match to TRBD2. Germline trimming cut 6 bases from V and 3 bases from J; bases unmatched to any gene: 10. This CDR3 has 15 amino acids. Germline V CDR1 and CDR2: MNHEY, SVGAGI.

This chain uses TRBV5-1 with TRBJ2-7; 9 bases map to TRBD1. The germline V gene has CDR1 SGHRS and CDR2 YFSETQ. V lost 0 bases to trimming and J lost 7 bases; unmatched junction nucleotides: 5. The CDR3 is 14 amino acids. The CDR3 DNA reads as TGCGCCAGCAGCTTGGGGACAGGGGTAGGGGAGCAGTACTTC. Residues: CASSLGTGVGEQYF.

The chain couples TRBV4-1 to TRBJ1-2, with 8 bases aligning to TRBD1. Germline-derived CDR1 and CDR2 are MGHRA and YSYEKL. The J segment lost 5 bases and the V segment lost 3 bases, leaving 8 bases of the junction unmatched. The CDR3 runs to 15 residues. CDR3 residues: CASSHPGQGHYGYTF. DNA of the CDR3: TGCGCCAGCAGCCATCCCGGACAGGGACATTATGGCTACACCTTC.

The chain joins TRBV27 to TRBJ1-2; 8 bases match TRBD1. CDR3 size: 15 residues. Germline CDR1 and CDR2: MNHEY and SMNVEV (reference sequence). V shed 5 bases and J 3 bases; nucleotides not matched to a gene: 8. CDR3 region: CASSPQTGVDYGYTF. CDR3 nucleotide sequence: TGTGCCAGCAGTCCCCAGACAGGGGTGGACTATGGCTACACCTTC.

A word on this clone: Other DNA sequences within the sample encode an identical CDR3. The chain has TRBV9 and TRBJ2-7; possibly TRBD2 for D (5 bases). The germline V and J ends were trimmed by 0 bases and 1 base, with 8 bases remaining between them. CDR1 SGDLS and CDR2 YYNGEE come from the germline V gene. The CDR3 has 14 residues. CDR3 protein: CASSVGGLSYEQYF. For the CDR3, the DNA is TGTGCCAGCAGCGTAGGCGGGTTATCCTACGAGCAGTACTTC. The whole variable domain, remainder taken from reference TRBV9 and TRBJ2-7, is DSGVTQTPKHLITATGQRVTLRCSPRSGDLSVYWYQQSLDQGLQFLIQYYNGEERAKGNILERFSAQQFPDLHSELNLSSLELGDSALYFCASSVGGLSYEQYFGPGTRLTVT.

The chain combines TRBV27 with TRBJ2-7; tentatively, D is TRBD1 (7 bases). V gave up 3 bases and J gave up 2 bases, with 20 bases separating them. Germline V gene lookup returns CDR1 MNHEY and CDR2 SMNVEV (reference sequence). This CDR3 has 17 amino acids. CDR3 in amino acids: CASSFNQGDFFPYEQYF. DNA for the CDR3: TGTGCCAGCAGTTTTAACCAGGGGGACTTTTTCCCCTACGAGCAGTACTTC.